Listed below are T cell receptor beta chains from one sample, sequenced in a study of T cells in narcolepsy. Data came from immunoSEQ multiplex PCR; TCRdb stores just in-frame clones and leaves some out. The repertoire holds approximately 35,000 clones, with around 87% as singletons. The source material was CD45RA- memory CD4+ T cells from PBMCs. The receptors were sampled from a human donor with narcolepsy. Each CDR3 is given with its conserved first and last residue. The order of the fields is J gene, clone size, V gene, D gene, CDR3 protein, CDR3 DNA. D genes are given only for firm matches. A clone size is listed for some rows: how often the clone was seen (once, few, many), or a class if it is expanded.

TRBJ1-2	few	TRBV7-2	NA	CASSPPGGNGYTF	TGTGCCAGCAGCCCGCCCGGGGGCAATGGCTACACCTTC
TRBJ2-5	NA	TRBV5-1	NA	CASKPIGGGQETQYF	TGCGCCAGCAAACCAATTGGAGGGGGCCAAGAGACCCAGTACTTC
TRBJ1-6	NA	TRBV21-1	NA	CASSKPSGGATNSPLHF	TGTGCCAGCAGCAAACCGTCCGGGGGCGCGACTAATTCACCCCTCCACTTT
TRBJ2-3	NA	TRBV29-1	NA	CSVGGVTSTDTQYF	TGCAGCGTTGGGGGCGTTACTAGCACAGATACGCAGTATTTT
TRBJ1-5	NA	TRBV7-2	NA	CASSLHGALDQPQHF	TGTGCCAGCAGCTTACACGGGGCGCTGGATCAGCCCCAGCATTTT
TRBJ1-6	few	TRBV18	TRBD1	CASSHFPTGDNSPLHF	TGTGCCAGCTCACACTTCCCCACAGGGGATAATTCACCCCTCCACTTT
TRBJ2-3	few	TRBV14	NA	CASSLSRVTDTQYF	TGTGCCAGCAGCCTGTCCCGAGTCACAGATACGCAGTATTTT
TRBJ2-1	NA	TRBV7-6	NA	CASTSSTSPYNEQFF	TGTGCCAGCACCTCTTCGACCTCCCCATACAATGAGCAGTTCTTC
TRBJ1-5	NA	TRBV23-1	TRBD1	CASSPGTGGDSNQPQHF	TGCGCCAGCTCTCCCGGGACAGGGGGAGATAGCAATCAGCCCCAGCATTTT
TRBJ2-3	NA	TRBV7-3	NA	CASSYGSDTQYF	TGTGCCAGCAGCTACGGGTCGGATACGCAGTATTTT
TRBJ2-1	NA	TRBV11-1	TRBD2	CASSRRLAGDNEQFF	TGTGCCAGCAGTAGGAGACTAGCGGGGGACAATGAGCAGTTCTTC
TRBJ1-5	NA	TRBV19	NA	CASLIQWPHF	TGTGCCAGCCTAATCCAGTGGCCTCATTTT
TRBJ2-5	NA	TRBV4-1	NA	CASSQGPIRGETQYF	TGCGCCAGCAGCCAAGGTCCCATACGAGGGGAGACCCAGTACTTC